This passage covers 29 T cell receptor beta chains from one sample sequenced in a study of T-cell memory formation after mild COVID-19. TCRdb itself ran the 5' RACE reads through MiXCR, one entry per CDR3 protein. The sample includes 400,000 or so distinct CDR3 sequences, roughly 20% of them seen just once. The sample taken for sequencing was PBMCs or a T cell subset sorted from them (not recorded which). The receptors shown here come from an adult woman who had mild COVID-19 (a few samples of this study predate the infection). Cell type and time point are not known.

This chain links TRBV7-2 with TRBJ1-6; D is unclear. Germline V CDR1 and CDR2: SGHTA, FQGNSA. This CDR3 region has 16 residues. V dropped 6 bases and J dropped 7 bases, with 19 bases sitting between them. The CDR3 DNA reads TGTGCCAGCAGTCCATCATGGGCCAGGACGAATTCACCCCTCCACTTT. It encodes CASSPSWARTNSPLHF.

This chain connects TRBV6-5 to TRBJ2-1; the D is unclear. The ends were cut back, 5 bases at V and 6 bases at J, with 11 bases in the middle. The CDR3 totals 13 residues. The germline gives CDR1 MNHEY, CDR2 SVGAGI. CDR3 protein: CASSQTIANEQFF. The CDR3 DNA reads TGTGCCAGCAGTCAAACGATAGCCAATGAGCAGTTCTTC.

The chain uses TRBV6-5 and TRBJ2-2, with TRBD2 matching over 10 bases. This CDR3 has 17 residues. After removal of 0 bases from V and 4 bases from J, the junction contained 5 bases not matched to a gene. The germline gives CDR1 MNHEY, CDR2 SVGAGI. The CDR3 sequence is CASSYSRTSGITGELFF. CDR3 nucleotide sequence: TGTGCCAGCAGTTACTCCCGGACTAGCGGCATCACCGGGGAGCTGTTTTTT.

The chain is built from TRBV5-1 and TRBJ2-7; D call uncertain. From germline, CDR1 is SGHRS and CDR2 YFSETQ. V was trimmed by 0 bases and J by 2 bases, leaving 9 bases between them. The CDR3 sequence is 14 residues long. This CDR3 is CASSLGSGTYEQYF. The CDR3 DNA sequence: TGCGCCAGCAGCTTGGGGTCTGGAACCTACGAGCAGTACTTC.

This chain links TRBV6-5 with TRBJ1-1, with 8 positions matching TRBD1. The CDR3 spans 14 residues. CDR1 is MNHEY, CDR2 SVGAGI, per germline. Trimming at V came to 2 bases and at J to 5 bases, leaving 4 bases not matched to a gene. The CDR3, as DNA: TGTGCCAGCAGTTACCCAGGGGGCAAGACTGAAGCTTTCTTT. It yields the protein CASSYPGGKTEAFF.

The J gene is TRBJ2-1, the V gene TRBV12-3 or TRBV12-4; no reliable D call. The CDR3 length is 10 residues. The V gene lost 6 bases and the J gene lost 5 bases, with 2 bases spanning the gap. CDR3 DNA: TGTGCCAGCAGGGACAATGAGCAGTTCTTC. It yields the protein CASRDNEQFF.

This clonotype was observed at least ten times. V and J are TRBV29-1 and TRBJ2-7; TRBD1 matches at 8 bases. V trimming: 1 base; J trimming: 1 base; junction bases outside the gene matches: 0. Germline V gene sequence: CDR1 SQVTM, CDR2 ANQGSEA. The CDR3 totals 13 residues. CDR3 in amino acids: CSVEGDRSYEQYF. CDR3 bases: TGCAGCGTTGAAGGGGACAGGTCCTACGAGCAGTACTTC.

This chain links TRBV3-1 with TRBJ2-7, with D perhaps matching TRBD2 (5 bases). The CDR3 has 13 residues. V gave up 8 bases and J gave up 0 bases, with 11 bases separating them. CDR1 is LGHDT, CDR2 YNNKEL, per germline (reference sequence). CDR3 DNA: TGTGCCAGCGCTAATGGAGGCTCCTACGAGCAGTACTTC. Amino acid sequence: CASANGGSYEQYF.

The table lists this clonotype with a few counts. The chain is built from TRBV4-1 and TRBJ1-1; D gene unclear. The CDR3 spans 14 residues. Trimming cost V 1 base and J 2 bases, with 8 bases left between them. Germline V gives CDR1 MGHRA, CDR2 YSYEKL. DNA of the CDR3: TGCGCCAGCAGCCAAGGGTGGGTAAACACTGAAGCTTTCTTT. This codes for CASSQGWVNTEAFF.

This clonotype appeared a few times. In nucleotides, the CDR3 is TGCAGCGTTGAGAGTGGCTACACCTTC. Translated, it gives CSVESGYTF. The gene calls are TRBV29-1 and TRBJ1-2; no reliable D call. Trimming took off 3 bases at V and 7 bases at J, with 3 bases between the two ends. The CDR3 totals 9 residues. Germline assignment: CDR1 SQVTM and CDR2 ANQGSEA.

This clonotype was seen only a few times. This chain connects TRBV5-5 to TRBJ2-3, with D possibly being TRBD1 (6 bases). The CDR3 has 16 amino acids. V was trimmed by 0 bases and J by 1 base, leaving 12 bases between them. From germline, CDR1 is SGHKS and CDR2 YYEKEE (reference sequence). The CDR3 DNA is TGTGCCAGCAGCTTGGGTTTAGGGGGAGGCACAGATACGCAGTATTTT. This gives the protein CASSLGLGGGTDTQYF.

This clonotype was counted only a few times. The CDR3 region has the DNA TGTGCCAGCAGTGTGGAGGGCACAGATACGCAGTATTTT. This encodes CASSVEGTDTQYF. V is TRBV2 and J is TRBJ2-3; D might be TRBD2 (5 bases). Germline CDR1 and CDR2: SNHLY and FYNNEI. V was shortened by 4 bases and J by 1 base, with 6 bases between the two germline ends. This CDR3 contains 13 residues.

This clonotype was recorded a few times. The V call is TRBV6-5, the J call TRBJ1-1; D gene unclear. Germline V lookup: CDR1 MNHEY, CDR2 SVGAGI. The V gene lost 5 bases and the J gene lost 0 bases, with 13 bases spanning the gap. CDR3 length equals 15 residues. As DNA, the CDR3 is TGTGCCAGCAGTCGTATTCCCCCCCTGAACACTGAAGCTTTCTTT. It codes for CASSRIPPLNTEAFF.

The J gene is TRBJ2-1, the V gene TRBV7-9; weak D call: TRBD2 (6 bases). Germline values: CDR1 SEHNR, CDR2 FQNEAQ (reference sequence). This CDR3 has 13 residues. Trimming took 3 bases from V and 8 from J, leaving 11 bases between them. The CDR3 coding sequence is TGTGCCAGCAGCTTGTGGAGGGACGATGAGCAGTTCTTC. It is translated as CASSLWRDDEQFF.

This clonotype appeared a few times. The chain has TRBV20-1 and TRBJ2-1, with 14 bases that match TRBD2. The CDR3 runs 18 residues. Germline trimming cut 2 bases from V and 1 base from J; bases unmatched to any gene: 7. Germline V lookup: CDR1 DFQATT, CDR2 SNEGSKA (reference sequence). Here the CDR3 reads CSARPGLAGVGSYNEQFF. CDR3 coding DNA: TGCAGTGCTAGACCGGGACTAGCGGGAGTAGGGTCCTACAATGAGCAGTTCTTC.

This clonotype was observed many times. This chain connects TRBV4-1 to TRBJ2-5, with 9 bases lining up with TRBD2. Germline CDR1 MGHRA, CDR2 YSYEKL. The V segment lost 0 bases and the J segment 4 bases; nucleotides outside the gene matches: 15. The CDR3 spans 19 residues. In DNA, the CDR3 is TGCGCCAGCAGCCAAGATCGGGATGGTAGCGGGGGATTCCGAGAGACCCAGTACTTC. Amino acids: CASSQDRDGSGGFRETQYF.

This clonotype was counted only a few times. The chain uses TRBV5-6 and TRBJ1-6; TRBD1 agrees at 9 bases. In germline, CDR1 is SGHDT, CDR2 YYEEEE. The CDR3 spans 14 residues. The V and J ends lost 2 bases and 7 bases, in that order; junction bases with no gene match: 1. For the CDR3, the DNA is TGTGCCAGCAGCTTCGACAGGGGGAATTCACCCCTCCACTTT. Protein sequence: CASSFDRGNSPLHF. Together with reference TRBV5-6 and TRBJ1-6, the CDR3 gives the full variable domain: DAGVTQSPTHLIKTRGQQVTLRCSPKSGHDTVSWYQQALGQGPQFIFQYYEEEERQRGNFPDRFSGHQFPNYSSELNVNALLLGDSALYLCASSFDRGNSPLHFGNGTRLTVT.

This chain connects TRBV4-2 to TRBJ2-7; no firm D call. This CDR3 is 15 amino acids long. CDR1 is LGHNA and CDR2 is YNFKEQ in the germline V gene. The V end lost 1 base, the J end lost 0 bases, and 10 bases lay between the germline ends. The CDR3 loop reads CASSQAWTLSYEQYF. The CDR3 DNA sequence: TGTGCCAGCAGCCAAGCCTGGACCCTCTCCTACGAGCAGTACTTC.

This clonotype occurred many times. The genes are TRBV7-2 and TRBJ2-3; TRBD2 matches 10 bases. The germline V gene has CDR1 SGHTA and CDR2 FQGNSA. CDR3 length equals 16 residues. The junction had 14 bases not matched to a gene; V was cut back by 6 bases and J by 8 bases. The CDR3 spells CASSPKSQAGGGTQYF. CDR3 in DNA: TGTGCCAGCAGTCCCAAAAGTCAAGCGGGAGGGGGTACGCAGTATTTT.

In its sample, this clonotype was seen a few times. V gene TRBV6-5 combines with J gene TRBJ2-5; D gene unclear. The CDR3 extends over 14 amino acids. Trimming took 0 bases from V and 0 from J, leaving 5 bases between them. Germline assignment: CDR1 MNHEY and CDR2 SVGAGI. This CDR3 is CASSYSGYQETQYF. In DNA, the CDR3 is TGTGCCAGCAGTTACTCGGGGTACCAAGAGACCCAGTACTTC.

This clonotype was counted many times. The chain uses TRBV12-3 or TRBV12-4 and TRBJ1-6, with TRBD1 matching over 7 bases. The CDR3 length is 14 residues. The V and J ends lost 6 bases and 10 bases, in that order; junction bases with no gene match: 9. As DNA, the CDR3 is TGTGCCAGCAGGTACCGACAGGGACGCTCACCCCTCCACTTT. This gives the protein CASRYRQGRSPLHF.

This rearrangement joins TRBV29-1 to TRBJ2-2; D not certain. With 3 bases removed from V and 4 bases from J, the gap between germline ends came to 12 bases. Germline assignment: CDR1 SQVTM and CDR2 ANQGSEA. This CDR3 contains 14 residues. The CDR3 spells CSVETDIRTGELFF. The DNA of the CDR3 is TGCAGCGTTGAGACCGACATACGCACCGGGGAGCTGTTTTTT.

The CDR3 loop reads CSAYVGTVTGYGYTF. The DNA of the CDR3 is TGCAGCGCATATGTAGGGACAGTCACGGGCTATGGCTACACCTTC. V is TRBV29-1 and J is TRBJ1-2; 7 bases line up with TRBD1. The V gene's germline CDR1 is SQVTM and CDR2 ANQGSEA. The CDR3 runs to 15 residues. With 7 bases clipped from V and 4 bases from J, the junction kept 15 bases outside the gene matches.

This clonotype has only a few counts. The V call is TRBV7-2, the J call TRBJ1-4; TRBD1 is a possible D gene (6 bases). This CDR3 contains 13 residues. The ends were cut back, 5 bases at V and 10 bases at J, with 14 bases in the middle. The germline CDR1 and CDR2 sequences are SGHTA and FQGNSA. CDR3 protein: CASSLDIQGKLFF. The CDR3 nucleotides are TGTGCCAGCAGCCTAGACATACAGGGAAAACTGTTTTTT.

The CDR3, as DNA: TGTGCCAGCAGCTTAGCTCTGAAAGGTGGTGGTTGGTACTTC. Translated: CASSLALKGGGWYF. The chain uses TRBV7-9 and TRBJ2-7; D is uncertain. Trimming took 0 bases from V and 12 from J, leaving 18 bases between them. The CDR3 loop spans 14 amino acids. Germline values: CDR1 SEHNR, CDR2 FQNEAQ (reference sequence).

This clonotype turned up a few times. CDR3 nucleotides: TGTGCTAGTGGTTTGGTACCGATAACAGGGGTGACCACTGAGCAGTTCTTC. This encodes CASGLVPITGVTTEQFF. The genes are TRBV12-5 and TRBJ2-1, with 7 bases aligning to TRBD1. The germline gives CDR1 LGHNT, CDR2 FRNRAP. Trimming took 0 bases from V and 9 from J; bases not matched to a gene: 14. The CDR3 runs 17 residues. Using reference TRBV12-5 and TRBJ2-1 for the parts outside the CDR3, the full variable domain is DARVTQTPRHKVTEMGQEVTMRCQPILGHNTVFWYRQTMMQGLELLAYFRNRAPLDDSGMPKDRFSAEMPDATLATLKIQPSEPRDSAVYFCASGLVPITGVTTEQFFGPGTRLTVL.

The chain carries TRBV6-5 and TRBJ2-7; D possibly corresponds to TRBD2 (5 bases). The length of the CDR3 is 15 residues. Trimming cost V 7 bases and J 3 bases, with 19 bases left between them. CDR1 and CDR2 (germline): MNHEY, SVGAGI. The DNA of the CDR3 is TGTGCCAGCACCCCCGGGGTCCCCCCGGACTACGAGCAGTACTTC. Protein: CASTPGVPPDYEQYF.

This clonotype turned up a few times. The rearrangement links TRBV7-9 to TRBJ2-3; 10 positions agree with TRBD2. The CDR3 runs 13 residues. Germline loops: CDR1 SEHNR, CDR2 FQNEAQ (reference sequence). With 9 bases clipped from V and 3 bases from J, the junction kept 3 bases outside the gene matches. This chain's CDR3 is CASPGLATDTQYF. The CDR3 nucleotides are TGTGCCAGTCCGGGACTAGCGACAGATACGCAGTATTTT.

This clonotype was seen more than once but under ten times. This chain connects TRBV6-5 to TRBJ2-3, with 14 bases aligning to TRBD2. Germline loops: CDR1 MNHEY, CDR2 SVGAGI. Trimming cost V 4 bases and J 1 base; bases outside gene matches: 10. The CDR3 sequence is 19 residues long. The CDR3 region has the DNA TGTGCCAGCAGTTCGTACCTGACTAGCGGGAGGGGGGGCACAGATACGCAGTATTTT. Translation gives CASSSYLTSGRGGTDTQYF.